The rows below give T cell receptor beta chains drawn from one sample of a study of cytomegalovirus exposure and HLA in healthy donors. Clones were sequenced by immunoSEQ multiplex PCR, and TCRdb holds only the in-frame ones, with some missing. The data contain 150,000 to 200,000 clones, about 83% of them seen just once; the ten biggest clones take up under 7%. The sequencing input was PBMCs. Receptors originate from a woman aged 25 to 39 in good health and CMV-seropositive. CDR3s include the opening cysteine and the closing phenylalanine or tryptophan. The order of the fields is D gene, V gene, J gene, clone size, CDR3 DNA, CDR3 protein. D genes are given only for firm matches. Some rows mark clone size as missing; the rest say once, few, many or name a class of expanded clone.

-	TRBV6-6	TRBJ1-5	-	TGTGCCAGCAGTTACTCTGGGGGCGCGAAGCAGCCCCAGCATTTT	CASSYSGGAKQPQHF
TRBD1	TRBV6-1	TRBJ2-1	-	TGTGCCAGCATTTGGACAGGGATGGGTAGTGAGCAGTTCTTC	CASIWTGMGSEQFF
TRBD1	TRBV7-9	TRBJ2-7	-	TGTGCCAGCAGCGACCGAGACAGGGAAACCTACGAGCAGTACTTC	CASSDRDRETYEQYF
-	TRBV6-1	TRBJ1-3	-	TGTGCCAGCAGTGTTGAAGGGGCCGGAAACACCATATATTTT	CASSVEGAGNTIYF
-	TRBV5-1	TRBJ2-7	once	TGCGCCAGCAGCTCCTCACCGGGCTACGAGCAGTACTTC	CASSSSPGYEQYF
-	TRBV6-5	TRBJ1-2	-	TGTGCCAGCAGTCCCCTATGGGGGGGATATGGCTACACCTTC	CASSPLWGGYGYTF
-	TRBV6-5	TRBJ1-2	-	TGTGCCAGCAGTTACGGCATAGGAGGGAACTATGGCTACACCTTC	CASSYGIGGNYGYTF
-	TRBV5-1	TRBJ1-1	few	TGCGCCAGCAGCGGGGAGGGGCCTGAAGCTTTCTTT	CASSGEGPEAFF
-	TRBV5-1	TRBJ1-1	-	TGCGCCAGCAGCTTGGCCGAGACGGGTGAACAGGGTGAAGCTTTCTTT	CASSLAETGEQGEAFF
-	TRBV7-6	TRBJ2-7	few	TGTGCCAGCAGCTTAGGTTCAGGGCGGTCCTACGAGCAGTACTTC	CASSLGSGRSYEQYF
-	TRBV28	TRBJ1-1	-	TGTGCCAGCAGGTTAAGACAGGCCCACCTTAGTGCTTTCTTT	CASRLRQAHLSAFF
-	TRBV6-5	TRBJ2-7	few	TGTGCCAGCAGTTCCCATATCGTCGGGAGTTGGGACGAGCAGTACTTC	CASSSHIVGSWDEQYF
-	TRBV19	TRBJ1-1	-	TGTGCCAGTATGGCGGCAGGGGAGAGGGTTGAAGCTTTCTTT	CASMAAGERVEAFF
TRBD1	TRBV5-3	TRBJ2-1	-	TGTGCCAGAAGCCCGGGACAGGGAGAACCCTACAATGAGCAGTTCTTC	CARSPGQGEPYNEQFF
-	TRBV14	TRBJ2-5	few	TGTGCCAGCAGCCAAGGCTGGGGGGAGGAGACCCAGTACTTC	CASSQGWGEETQYF
-	TRBV5-8	TRBJ1-2	-	TGTGCCAGCAGCCGGAGTTTGCGCGGCTACACCTTC	CASSRSLRGYTF
-	TRBV4-3	TRBJ1-2	-	TGCGCCAGCAGCCAAGATCTTATCACAGGGACGTTCGGCTACACCTTC	CASSQDLITGTFGYTF
TRBD1	TRBV7-9	TRBJ1-2	-	TGTGCCAGCAGCACTCCGGGGACAGGGCTGCCTGGCTACACCTTC	CASSTPGTGLPGYTF
-	TRBV6-4	TRBJ1-1	few	TGTGCCAGCGCCTTTAGTACAGGGAACCCTGAAGCTTTCTTT	CASAFSTGNPEAFF
-	TRBV4-2	TRBJ2-6	-	TGTGCCAGCAGCCAAGAGAGGGGGGGGACAGGGGCCAACGTCCTGACTTTC	CASSQERGGTGANVLTF
-	TRBV27	TRBJ2-7	-	TGTGCCAGCAGTTTTACAGCCGCCTTCTACGAGCAGTACTTC	CASSFTAAFYEQYF
TRBD1	TRBV19	TRBJ1-1	-	TGTGCCAGTAGTATAGGCGGGACAGGTAGTGAAGCTTTCTTT	CASSIGGTGSEAFF
-	TRBV14	TRBJ1-4	-	TGTGCCAGCAGCGCTGGGAGGGCGGGTGAAAAACTGTTTTTT	CASSAGRAGEKLFF
-	TRBV5-1	TRBJ1-1	-	TGCGCCAGCAGCTTTGGTCACATGAACACTGAAGCTTTCTTT	CASSFGHMNTEAFF
TRBD2	TRBV7-8	TRBJ2-2	few	TGTGCCAGCAGCTACCCAAGAGGGCTGCAGAAGGGACTAGAGCTGTTTTTT	CASSYPRGLQKGLELFF
-	TRBV6-6	TRBJ2-7	few	TGTGCCAGCAGTTCCAACCCGAGGGTCTACGAGCAGTACTTC	CASSSNPRVYEQYF
-	TRBV28	TRBJ2-5	once	TGTGCCAGCAGTTTATGGGGCAGTGCAGAGACCCAGTACTTC	CASSLWGSAETQYF
TRBD1	TRBV19	TRBJ2-3	-	TGTGCCAGTCAAAGGACAGGTCCCACAGATACGCAGTATTTT	CASQRTGPTDTQYF
-	TRBV5-1	TRBJ2-1	-	TGCGCCAGCAGCTTGGGGGGCTGGGGGGTAAGCAGGTACAATGAGCAGTTCTTC	CASSLGGWGVSRYNEQFF
TRBD2	TRBV29-1	TRBJ2-5	-	TGCAGCGTTGGGGAGGCGGGGGGCCGCGAGACCCAGTACTTC	CSVGEAGGRETQYF
-	TRBV6-1	TRBJ1-2	-	TGTGCCAGCAGCTACGGGGAGCGCTACACCTTC	CASSYGERYTF
TRBD2	TRBV5-1	TRBJ2-1	-	TGCGCCAGCAGCTTGGCCGCGGGGGTATACAATGAGCAGTTCTTC	CASSLAAGVYNEQFF
TRBD1	TRBV5-1	TRBJ1-2	-	TGCGCCAGCAGCTTAATACAGGGGTTTGGCTACACCTTC	CASSLIQGFGYTF
TRBD1	TRBV20-1	TRBJ1-2	-	TGCAGTGCTAGGGACAGGGAAAGCTACACCTTC	CSARDRESYTF
-	TRBV6-5	TRBJ1-2	-	TGTGCCAGCCGTTCACGCACAGGGTCCTACCATTATGGCTACACCTTC	CASRSRTGSYHYGYTF
TRBD1	TRBV29-1	TRBJ1-1	-	TGCAGCACCGGACAGGGGGCGACTGAAGCTTTCTTT	CSTGQGATEAFF
TRBD1	TRBV6-6	TRBJ1-2	few	TGTGCCAGCGGACAGGGTCTATTCTATGGCTACACCTTC	CASGQGLFYGYTF
TRBD1	TRBV5-1	TRBJ2-2	-	TGCGCCAGCAGCGCAGGGACAGCCAAACCCGGGGAGCTGTTTTTT	CASSAGTAKPGELFF
-	TRBV6-1	TRBJ1-3	-	TGTGCCAGCAGTGAAGCATTAGGGGGTTTCGCCATATATTTT	CASSEALGGFAIYF
TRBD1	TRBV19	TRBJ1-5	-	TGTGCCAGTAGTACGGACAGGGGTCAGCCCCAGCATTTT	CASSTDRGQPQHF
-	TRBV1	TRBJ2-3	-	TGCACCAGCAGCCAAGAATTTCTGGTACCTCGGGCAGATACGCAGTATTTT	CTSSQEFLVPRADTQYF
-	TRBV4-3	TRBJ1-2	-	TGCGCCAGCAGCCAAGCGGCGGCAGGGTACCACGGCCTCTATGGCTACACCTTC	CASSQAAAGYHGLYGYTF
-	TRBV27	TRBJ1-2	once	TGTGCCAGCAGTTTCGACATCCTCTATGGCTACACCTTC	CASSFDILYGYTF
TRBD2	TRBV19	TRBJ2-3	once	TGTGCCAGTAGTTCCCGGGGTAGCGGGCTTCGCACAGATACGCAGTATTTT	CASSSRGSGLRTDTQYF
-	TRBV5-1	TRBJ2-7	-	TGCGCCAGCAGCTTGGGGCAGGGGGAGGTCTACGAGCAGTACTTC	CASSLGQGEVYEQYF
TRBD2	TRBV7-3	TRBJ2-6	-	TGTGCCAGCAGCCCCCTACCGGGAGGCACCTGGGCCAACGTCCTGACTTTC	CASSPLPGGTWANVLTF
-	TRBV6-6	TRBJ2-7	once	TGTGCCAGCAGACGGACAGTTACGGCGAACTACGAGCAGTACTTC	CASRRTVTANYEQYF
-	TRBV10-3	TRBJ1-2	once	TGTGCCATCGAGCGCGGCCAGGGCATCTATGGCTACACCTTC	CAIERGQGIYGYTF
TRBD2	TRBV19	TRBJ2-1	-	TGTGCCAGTAGTATAGACCCAGCGGGATCTGGCAATGAGCAGTTCTTC	CASSIDPAGSGNEQFF
-	TRBV5-6	TRBJ2-7	once	TGTGCCAGCAGGATCCGGGGAAGCTCCTACGAGCAGTACTTC	CASRIRGSSYEQYF
-	TRBV6-5	TRBJ2-5	-	TGTGCCAGCAGGGCGAATCAGGGTCAGGAGACCCAGTACTTC	CASRANQGQETQYF
TRBD2	TRBV4-1	TRBJ2-1	few	TGCGCCAGCAGCCAAGATTTGAGCGGGGGGGACAATGAGCAGTTCTTC	CASSQDLSGGDNEQFF
-	TRBV5-1	TRBJ1-3	-	TGCGCCAGCACCCTAGCGGGGCCTACTGGAAACACCATATATTTT	CASTLAGPTGNTIYF
-	TRBV18	TRBJ2-7	-	TGTGCCAGCTCACCGAGGTCGCCTAGCGCAGACTACGAGCAGTACTTC	CASSPRSPSADYEQYF
-	TRBV2	TRBJ1-2	-	TGTGCCAGCAGTGAAGTGGGGTGGGGGGAAGATGGCTACACCTTC	CASSEVGWGEDGYTF